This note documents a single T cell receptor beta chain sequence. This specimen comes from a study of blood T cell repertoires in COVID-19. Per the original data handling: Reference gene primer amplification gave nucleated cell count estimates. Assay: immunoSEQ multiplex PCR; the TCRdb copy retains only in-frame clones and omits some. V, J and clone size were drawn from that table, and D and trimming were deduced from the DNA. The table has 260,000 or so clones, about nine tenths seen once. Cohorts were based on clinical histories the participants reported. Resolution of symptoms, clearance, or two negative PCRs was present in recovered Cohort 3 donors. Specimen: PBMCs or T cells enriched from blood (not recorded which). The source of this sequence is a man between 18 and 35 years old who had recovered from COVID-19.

This chain's CDR3 is CASRQGPSYEQYF. The CDR3 bases are TGTGCCAGCAGGCAGGGGCCCTCCTACGAGCAGTACTTC. The chain recombines TRBV7-9 with TRBJ2-7; D possibly corresponds to TRBD1 (6 bases). V lost 6 bases, J lost 0 bases, and 9 bases lay in between. The CDR3 sequence is 13 residues long. Germline CDR1 SEHNR, CDR2 FQNEAQ (reference sequence).